These 21 T cell receptor beta chains originate from one sample sequenced in a study of shared T cell receptors in the human thymus. Sequenced by immunoSEQ multiplex PCR; TCRdb stores in-frame clones only, minus some. The sample holds about 660,000 clones, around 89% seen once. Separately, the same data were catalogued under a study of human thymus T cells.

The material sequenced was thymocytes. The receptors were gathered from a boy younger than two with a congenital heart defect.

The chain joins TRBV11-3 to TRBJ2-3; 10 nucleotides line up with TRBD2. In germline, CDR1 is SGHNT, CDR2 YENEEA. The trim removed 1 base at V and 1 base at J, leaving 8 bases unmatched. The CDR3 consists of 18 residues. Here the CDR3 DNA reads TGTGCCAGCAGCTTAGCAGCGGGAGGGCCGAGGGGCACAGATACGCAGTATTTT. Encoded protein: CASSLAAGGPRGTDTQYF. Full variable domain (remainder filled in from reference TRBV11-3 and TRBJ2-3): EAGVVQSPRYKIIEKKQPVAFWCNPISGHNTLYWYLQNLGQGPELLIRYENEEAVDDSQLPKDRFSAERLKGVDSTLKIQPAELGDSAVYLCASSLAAGGPRGTDTQYFGPGTRLTVL.

The rearrangement joins TRBV15 to TRBJ2-7; weak D call: TRBD1 (5 bases). The CDR3 extends over 15 amino acids. V shed 3 bases and J shed 2 bases, with 14 bases lying between them. Germline values: CDR1 LNHNV, CDR2 YYDKDF (reference sequence). CDR3 sequence: CATSRQGVNAYEQYF. Written as DNA, the CDR3 is TGTGCCACCAGCAGGCAAGGGGTTAATGCCTACGAGCAGTACTTC.

In nucleotides, the CDR3 is TGCGCCAGCAGCGATAACGGACAGAACTCCTACAATGAGCAGTTCTTC. Its translation is CASSDNGQNSYNEQFF. This chain connects TRBV10-2 to TRBJ2-1; D possibly corresponds to TRBD1 (6 bases). The CDR3 runs to 16 residues. The germline CDR1 and CDR2 sequences are WSHSY and SAAADI. V was pared by 6 bases and J by 0 bases, with 15 bases between.

The V gene is TRBV27, the J gene TRBJ1-1, with a weak D call TRBD1 (5 bases). Per the germline V gene, CDR1 is MNHEY and CDR2 is SMNVEV (reference sequence). Trimming left V 4 bases short and J 2 bases short, with 11 bases between. This CDR3 is 14 amino acids long. CDR3 protein: CASSWGSRNTEAFF. The CDR3 DNA reads as TGTGCCAGCAGTTGGGGCAGCCGTAACACTGAAGCTTTCTTT.

V is TRBV10-3 and J is TRBJ2-7, with TRBD2 matching 9 bases. The CDR3 covers 17 residues. Germline lookup yields CDR1 ENHRY and CDR2 SYGVKD. V dropped 0 bases and J dropped 1; count of bases not matched to a gene: 7. CDR3 protein: CAISESSAREGSYEQYF. The CDR3 region has the DNA TGTGCCATCAGTGAGTCGTCCGCGCGGGAGGGATCCTACGAGCAGTACTTC.

The chain couples TRBV7-2 to TRBJ2-7; the match to TRBD2 covers 9 bases. The CDR3 runs to 17 residues. V trimming: 0 bases; J trimming: 10 bases; junction bases outside the gene matches: 16. Germline lookup yields CDR1 SGHTA and CDR2 FQGNSA. The CDR3 here is CASSLADSGLALPPQYF. The CDR3 coding sequence is TGTGCCAGCAGCTTAGCGGACTCGGGACTAGCCTTACCCCCTCAGTACTTC.

The chain carries TRBV4-2 and TRBJ2-7; TRBD2 matches at 9 bases. The CDR3 contains 14 residues. Germline V gene lookup returns CDR1 LGHNA and CDR2 YNFKEQ. J lost 5 bases, V lost 0 bases, and 2 bases had no gene match. DNA for the CDR3: TGTGCCAGCAGCCAAGAGGGACTAGCACACGAGCAGTACTTC. Amino acid sequence: CASSQEGLAHEQYF.

The chain recombines TRBV2 with TRBJ2-3; D is possibly TRBD2 (5 bases). Germline CDR1 reads SNHLY; CDR2 reads FYNNEI. The V gene lost 3 bases and the J gene lost 1 base, with 11 bases spanning the gap. The CDR3 is 15 amino acids. The CDR3 DNA is TGTGCCAGCAGTGAGGTAGCGTCCCGCACAGATACGCAGTATTTT. Protein product: CASSEVASRTDTQYF.

The chain has TRBV28 and TRBJ2-1; weak D call: TRBD2 (6 bases). V dropped 7 bases and J dropped 0 bases, with 19 bases sitting between them. Germline V lookup: CDR1 MDHEN, CDR2 SYDVKM. The CDR3 totals 17 residues. The CDR3 bases are TGTGCCAGCACCGCCGCGGGGACCCTAAGCTCCTACAATGAGCAGTTCTTC. Protein: CASTAAGTLSSYNEQFF. Supplemented by reference TRBV28 and TRBJ2-1, the full variable domain reads DVKVTQSSRYLVKRTGEKVFLECVQDMDHENMFWYRQDPGLGLRLIYFSYDVKMKEKGDIPEGYSVSREKKERFSLILESASTNQTSMYLCASTAAGTLSSYNEQFFGPGTRLTVL.

J is TRBJ2-1 and V is TRBV9; a possible D gene is TRBD2 (6 bases). The V and J ends lost 7 bases and 9 bases respectively, with 20 bases between them. This CDR3 has 14 amino acids. Germline V gene sequence: CDR1 SGDLS, CDR2 YYNGEE. The CDR3 protein is CASGGCGNVSEQFF. The CDR3, as DNA: TGTGCCAGCGGTGGTTGCGGGAACGTAAGTGAGCAGTTCTTC.

The chain employs TRBV5-6 and TRBJ1-2; tentatively, D is TRBD1 (6 bases). The CDR3 spans 12 residues. V lost 4 bases to trimming and J lost 7 bases, with 11 bases between them. Germline V gives CDR1 SGHDT, CDR2 YYEEEE. CDR3 in amino acids: CASSGNRAGYTF. DNA for the CDR3: TGTGCCAGCAGCGGTAACAGGGCTGGCTACACCTTC.

This clone was seen only once. This chain connects TRBV5-6 to TRBJ2-4, with 9 bases that match TRBD1. The germline CDR1 and CDR2 sequences are SGHDT and YYEEEE. With V trimmed by 0 bases and J by 7 bases, 5 bases remained unmatched. The CDR3 length is 15 residues. Written as DNA, the CDR3 is TGTGCCAGCAGCTTGGTGGGACAGGGATTCAACATTCAGTACTTC. Amino acids: CASSLVGQGFNIQYF.

This sequence joins TRBV9 and TRBJ2-5; D is possibly TRBD2 (5 bases). CDR3 size: 14 residues. Trimming cost V 3 bases and J 5 bases, with 14 bases left between them. Germline CDR1 SGDLS, CDR2 YYNGEE. CDR3 loop: CASSGELGTETQYF. The CDR3 nucleotides are TGTGCCAGCAGCGGGGAGTTGGGAACGGAGACCCAGTACTTC.

The genes are TRBV7-9 and TRBJ1-2, with 8 bases that match TRBD1. J was trimmed by 4 bases and V by 6 bases; bases with no gene match: 4. Germline CDR1 and CDR2: SEHNR and FQNEAQ (reference sequence). This CDR3 spans 13 amino acids. Here the CDR3 reads CASRQGTGYGYTF. Here the CDR3 DNA reads TGTGCCAGCAGACAGGGGACAGGCTATGGCTACACCTTC.

This rearrangement joins TRBV5-4 to TRBJ2-7, with 13 bases identical to TRBD2. V shed 3 bases and J 6 bases; nucleotides not matched to a gene: 6. From germline, CDR1 is SGHNT and CDR2 YYREEE (reference sequence). This CDR3 contains 15 residues. CDR3 bases: TGTGCCAGCAGCTGGACTAGCGGGAGATCCGGCGAGCAGTACTTC. This encodes CASSWTSGRSGEQYF.

The chain recombines TRBV29-1 with TRBJ2-1; D might be TRBD2 (5 bases). Trimming removed 6 bases at V and 1 base at J, with 19 bases between. From germline, CDR1 is SQVTM and CDR2 ANQGSEA. The CDR3 is 16 amino acids. The CDR3 DNA follows: TGCAGCGTCCTCCCCCCCGGACTTCCTTCCTACAATGAGCAGTTCTTC. Amino acids: CSVLPPGLPSYNEQFF.

The chain links TRBV13 to TRBJ2-7; 9 positions match TRBD2. Germline CDR1 PRHDT, CDR2 FYEKMQ (reference sequence). Trimming at V came to 3 bases and at J to 3 bases, leaving 9 bases not matched to a gene. CDR3 size: 16 residues. As DNA, the CDR3 is TGTGCCAGCAGCTTTCTGTCGCGGGAGGGGAACTACGAGCAGTACTTC. Residues: CASSFLSREGNYEQYF.

This chain joins TRBV9 and TRBJ2-1; 10 bases align to TRBD2. V trimming: 0 bases; J trimming: 5 bases; junction bases outside the gene matches: 2. The CDR3 consists of 15 residues. Germline V gene lookup returns CDR1 SGDLS and CDR2 YYNGEE. The CDR3 spells CASSVEAGGNNEQFF. The DNA of the CDR3 is TGTGCCAGCAGCGTAGAAGCGGGAGGGAACAATGAGCAGTTCTTC.

This clone appeared once. The chain recombines TRBV9 with TRBJ1-3; weak D call: TRBD1 (6 bases). Germline loops: CDR1 SGDLS, CDR2 YYNGEE. Trimming cost V 4 bases and J 6 bases, with 14 bases left between them. The CDR3 has 14 residues. CDR3: CASSSQDRQNTIYF. The CDR3 DNA is TGTGCCAGCAGCTCCCAAGACAGGCAAAACACCATATATTTT.

The chain joins TRBV11-2 to TRBJ2-3; unclear D gene. The V end lost 1 base, the J end lost 2 bases, and 16 bases lay between the germline ends. The germline CDR1 and CDR2 sequences are SGHAT and FQNNGV. The CDR3 is made up of 17 amino acids. The CDR3 coding sequence is TGTGCCAGCAGCTTAGGACTGAACTCGGGTTACACAGATACGCAGTATTTT. Protein: CASSLGLNSGYTDTQYF.

This rearrangement joins TRBV4-3 to TRBJ2-4; TRBD2 might be the D (6 bases). The germline gives CDR1 LGHNA, CDR2 YSLEER. V was cut by 0 bases and J by 8 bases, with 11 bases left in between. The CDR3 length is 14 residues. Here the CDR3 DNA reads TGCGCCAGCAGCCAAGATCTGAGGAGGGACATTCAGTACTTC. Its protein is CASSQDLRRDIQYF.